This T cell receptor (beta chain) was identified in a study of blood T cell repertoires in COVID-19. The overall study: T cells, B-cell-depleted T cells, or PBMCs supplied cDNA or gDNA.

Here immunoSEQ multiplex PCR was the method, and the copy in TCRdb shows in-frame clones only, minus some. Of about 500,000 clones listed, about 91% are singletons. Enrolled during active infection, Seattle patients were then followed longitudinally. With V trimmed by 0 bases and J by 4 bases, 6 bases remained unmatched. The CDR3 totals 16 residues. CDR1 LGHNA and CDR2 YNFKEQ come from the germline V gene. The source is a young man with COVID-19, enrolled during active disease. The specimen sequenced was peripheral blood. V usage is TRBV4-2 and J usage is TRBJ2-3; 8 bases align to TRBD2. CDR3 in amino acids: CASSQEIAGFSDTQYF. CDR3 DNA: TGTGCCAGCAGCCAAGAGATAGCGGGGTTTTCAGATACGCAGTATTTT.